Below, 24 T cell receptor beta chains from the same sample are listed, as sequenced in a study of T cell responses to AZD1222 COVID-19 vaccine. The repertoire was sequenced with immunoSEQ multiplex PCR; TCRdb's copy has only in-frame clones and lacks some. The table shows 100,000 to 150,000 clones, with about 90% occurring only once. The specimen comprised peripheral blood, sampled on day 0 of AZD1222 vaccination. The receptors were sampled from an adult in good health.

The CDR3 nucleotides read TGCGCCAGCAGCCCATCAGCGGGAGTTACGGGCGGGGAGCTGTTTTTT. This encodes CASSPSAGVTGGELFF. The rearrangement links TRBV5-1 to TRBJ2-2, with TRBD2 matching over 8 bases. The CDR3 consists of 16 residues. The V segment lost 4 bases and the J segment 7 bases; nucleotides outside the gene matches: 12. The germline V gene encodes CDR1 SGHRS and CDR2 YFSETQ.

The rearrangement links TRBV10-3 to TRBJ1-4; unclear D gene. The V gene's germline CDR1 is ENHRY and CDR2 SYGVKD. Between the trimmed V and J ends, which lost 3 bases and 0 bases, there was a span of 2 bases. There are 13 residues in the CDR3. Here the CDR3 DNA reads TGTGCCATCAGTGACACAACTAATGAAAAACTGTTTTTT. Its translation: CAISDTTNEKLFF.

This rearrangement joins TRBV6-6 to TRBJ2-1; no clear D. Germline CDR1 reads MNHNY; CDR2 reads SVGAGI (reference sequence). CDR3 length equals 15 residues. With 6 bases removed from V and 3 bases from J, the gap between germline ends came to 15 bases. CDR3: CASSSSAALYNEQFF. DNA of the CDR3: TGTGCCAGCAGCTCATCGGCAGCCCTCTACAATGAGCAGTTCTTC.

V is TRBV19 and J is TRBJ2-2; possible D gene TRBD1, 6 bases. Germline lookup yields CDR1 LNHDA and CDR2 SQIVND (reference sequence). CDR3 length: 18 amino acids. V shed 3 bases and J shed 0 bases, with 17 bases lying between them. The CDR3 loop reads CASSILGHELANTGELFF. CDR3 DNA sequence: TGTGCCAGTAGTATCTTGGGACACGAGCTAGCGAACACCGGGGAGCTGTTTTTT. The complete variable domain, with remaining parts taken from reference TRBV19 and TRBJ2-2, reads DGGITQSPKYLFRKEGQNVTLSCEQNLNHDAMYWYRQDPGQGLRLIYYSQIVNDFQKGDIAEGYSVSREKKESFPLTVTSAQKNPTAFYLCASSILGHELANTGELFFGEGSRLTVL.

V is TRBV5-4 and J is TRBJ2-7; D is unclear. The CDR3 loop spans 15 amino acids. V lost 4 bases to trimming and J lost 7 bases, with 21 bases between them. Germline-derived CDR1 and CDR2 are SGHNT and YYREEE (reference sequence). This CDR3 is CASSPEYGRRTEQYF. The CDR3 DNA sequence: TGTGCCAGCAGCCCCGAGTACGGACGAAGAACTGAGCAGTACTTC.

The chain uses TRBV3-1 (or the pseudogene TRBV3-2) and TRBJ1-2; D gene ambiguous. Per the germline V gene, CDR1 is LGHDT and CDR2 is YNNKEL (reference sequence). The V gene lost 4 bases and the J gene lost 1 base, with 4 bases spanning the gap. This CDR3 has 12 residues. This chain's CDR3 is CASSRFNYGYTF. The CDR3 nucleotides read TGTGCCAGCAGCCGATTTAACTATGGCTACACCTTC.

The chain has TRBV28 and TRBJ2-7, with 7 bases that match TRBD2. The germline V gene has CDR1 MDHEN and CDR2 SYDVKM. This CDR3 has 15 amino acids. The V gene end was trimmed by 5 bases and the J gene end by 6 bases; junction bases not matched to a gene: 13. The CDR3 nucleotides are TGTGCCAGCAGTACCCCCGGGGGGAAAAGGGGCGAGCAGTACTTC. This gives the protein CASSTPGGKRGEQYF.

This sequence joins TRBV30 and TRBJ2-7, with a possible D match to TRBD2 (5 bases). Germline CDR1 is GTSNPN and CDR2 is SVGIG (reference sequence). The CDR3 contains 13 residues. V lost 4 bases, J lost 2 bases, and 12 bases lay in between. CDR3 loop: CAWTREVPYEQYF. The CDR3 nucleotides are TGTGCCTGGACACGGGAAGTCCCCTACGAGCAGTACTTC.

The chain carries TRBV11-2 and TRBJ1-2; maybe TRBD1 (5 bases). Trimming pared 5 bases from V and 7 bases from J, leaving 14 bases between. The CDR3 extends over 13 amino acids. Per the germline V gene, CDR1 is SGHAT and CDR2 is FQNNGV. CDR3 nucleotide sequence: TGTGCCAGCAGCCCCCCGGGGCCGGGTGGCTACACCTTC. Translating gives CASSPPGPGGYTF.

This chain connects TRBV30 to TRBJ2-6; 9 nucleotides line up with TRBD1. CDR3 length: 16 amino acids. Trimming at V came to 2 bases and at J to 4 bases, leaving 6 bases not matched to a gene. CDR1 and CDR2 (germline): GTSNPN, SVGIG (reference sequence). Here the CDR3 reads CAWSPGTGPGANVLTF. The DNA of the CDR3 is TGTGCCTGGAGTCCCGGGACAGGGCCCGGGGCCAACGTCCTGACTTTC. The variable domain in full, with the rest retrieved from reference TRBV30 and TRBJ2-6, is SQTIHQWPATLVQPVGSPLSLECTVEGTSNPNLYWYRQAAGRGLQLLFYSVGIGQISSEVPQNLSASRPQDRQFILSSKKLLLSDSGFYLCAWSPGTGPGANVLTFGAGSRLTVL.

The chain employs TRBV27 and TRBJ2-7, with D perhaps being TRBD1 or TRBD2 (6 bases each). This CDR3 spans 15 amino acids. V was clipped by 1 base and J by 6 bases, with 16 bases between them. The germline CDR1 and CDR2 sequences are MNHEY and SMNVEV (reference sequence). The CDR3 DNA sequence: TGTGCCAGCAGTTTATTTACGGGGGCTCCCTCCGAGCAGTACTTC. Its protein product is CASSLFTGAPSEQYF.

V gene TRBV7-9 combines with J gene TRBJ2-3, with TRBD1 matching 8 bases. Germline V gene lookup returns CDR1 SEHNR and CDR2 FQNEAQ (reference sequence). With 1 base clipped from V and 4 bases from J, the junction kept 7 bases outside the gene matches. This CDR3 is built from 16 residues. The DNA for the CDR3 is TGTGCCAGCAGCTTAGACGGGGACAGGAGCCCAGATACGCAGTATTTT. Protein: CASSLDGDRSPDTQYF.

This chain uses TRBV10-3 with TRBJ1-2; unclear D gene. This CDR3 has 15 amino acids. CDR1 ENHRY and CDR2 SYGVKD come from the germline V gene. V was cut by 3 bases and J by 4 bases, with 15 bases left in between. This chain's CDR3 is CAISDRTAHSYGYTF. The DNA for the CDR3 is TGTGCCATCAGTGACAGGACCGCCCATTCCTATGGCTACACCTTC.

The chain couples TRBV11-2 to TRBJ1-2; no firm D call. The CDR3 is 13 residues long. Trimming removed 2 bases from V and 3 bases from J, with 7 bases in between. Germline values: CDR1 SGHAT, CDR2 FQNNGV. For the CDR3, the DNA is TGTGCCAGCAGCTTAAACGGGGACTATGGCTACACCTTC. It is translated as CASSLNGDYGYTF.

The rearrangement links TRBV27 to TRBJ2-1; D not resolved. This CDR3 region has 14 residues. Between the trimmed V and J ends, which lost 5 bases and 4 bases, there was a span of 12 bases. Per the germline V gene, CDR1 is MNHEY and CDR2 is SMNVEV (reference sequence). The CDR3 reads CASSLRALYNEQFF. The CDR3 DNA follows: TGTGCCAGCAGTCTAAGGGCCCTGTACAATGAGCAGTTCTTC.

V and J are TRBV5-8 and TRBJ2-1; D perhaps matches TRBD1 (6 bases). With 4 bases removed from V and 0 bases from J, the gap between germline ends came to 11 bases. Germline V gene data show CDR1 as SGHTS and CDR2 as YDEGEE. The CDR3 runs 15 residues. CDR3 DNA: TGTGCCAGCAGCCACAGGGTAGGCTCCTACAATGAGCAGTTCTTC. Its protein product is CASSHRVGSYNEQFF.

The chain employs TRBV6-6 and TRBJ2-1, with 15 nucleotides matching TRBD2. The germline V gene encodes CDR1 MNHNY and CDR2 SVGAGI (reference sequence). Trimming removed 6 bases from V and 1 base from J; junction bases left unmatched: 7. The CDR3 covers 18 residues. The CDR3 spells CASSRGLAGGPSYNEQFF. CDR3 nucleotide sequence: TGTGCCAGCAGCCGAGGACTAGCGGGAGGGCCTTCCTACAATGAGCAGTTCTTC.

This chain links TRBV6-2 or TRBV6-3 with TRBJ2-1; D ambiguous. The CDR3 contains 13 residues. Per germline, CDR1 MNHEY and CDR2 SVGEGT. V was shortened by 0 bases and J by 7 bases, with 7 bases between the two germline ends. CDR3 in DNA: TGTGCCAGCAGTTACTCGAGAAAGAATGAGCAGTTCTTC. This translates into CASSYSRKNEQFF.

The genes are TRBV4-1 and TRBJ2-2, with D hard to call. Germline V CDR1 and CDR2: MGHRA, YSYEKL. Trimming removed 0 bases from V and 6 bases from J, with 8 bases in between. The CDR3 spans 14 residues. Written as DNA, the CDR3 is TGCGCCAGCAGCCAAGATAGGGTCCCCGGGGAGCTGTTTTTT. This encodes CASSQDRVPGELFF.

This sequence joins TRBV2 and TRBJ2-1; 8 bases match TRBD2. V was pared by 4 bases and J by 6 bases, with 8 bases of the junction left unmatched. The germline CDR1 and CDR2 sequences are SNHLY and FYNNEI. The CDR3 is 15 residues long. The CDR3 here is CASSVRGGRTNEQFF. The CDR3 DNA reads TGTGCCAGCAGTGTACGTGGCGGGAGGACCAATGAGCAGTTCTTC.

This clone was observed a handful of times. The CDR3: CASSRGDGYTF. The CDR3 DNA reads TGTGCCAGCAGCCGTGGGGATGGCTACACCTTC. The chain links TRBV14 to TRBJ1-2; D is unclear. The CDR3 is 11 amino acids. From germline, CDR1 is SGHDN and CDR2 FVKESK. V was pared by 4 bases and J by 6 bases, with 6 bases between.

This clone was seen only once. The V call is TRBV28, the J call TRBJ1-5; tentative D call: TRBD1 (5 bases). Looked up from germline, CDR1 is MDHEN and CDR2 is SYDVKM. CDR3 length equals 15 residues. V was shortened by 3 bases and J by 1 base, with 10 bases between the two germline ends. CDR3 in amino acids: CASSLGGFSNQPQHF. DNA of the CDR3: TGTGCCAGCAGTTTGGGGGGGTTCAGCAATCAGCCCCAGCATTTT.

This chain links TRBV18 with TRBJ2-7; possible D gene TRBD2, 6 bases. This CDR3 region has 13 residues. V was pared by 5 bases and J by 6 bases, with 14 bases between. The germline CDR1 and CDR2 sequences are KGHSH and LQKENI. The CDR3: CASSETSSREQYF. In DNA form, the CDR3 reads TGTGCCAGCTCAGAGACTAGTTCCCGCGAGCAGTACTTC.

The rearrangement uses TRBV5-8 and TRBJ2-1, with 8 bases that match TRBD1. This CDR3 is 17 amino acids long. The V gene's germline CDR1 is SGHTS and CDR2 YDEGEE. J lost 9 bases, V lost 0 bases, and 14 bases had no gene match. The CDR3 sequence is CASSLAEVGQGAVEQFF. The CDR3 DNA reads TGTGCCAGCAGCTTGGCGGAAGTGGGGCAGGGGGCGGTTGAGCAGTTCTTC.